This T cell receptor beta chain was obtained from a study of shared clonotypes between healthy human individuals. The CDR3 is 17 residues long. Germline trimming cut 1 base from V and 0 bases from J; bases unmatched to any gene: 4. Germline values: CDR1 MGHRA, CDR2 YSYEKL. Assay used: immunoSEQ multiplex PCR; TCRdb lists only in-frame clones, some missing. The table lists over a million clones, approximately 97% of them singletons. The receptor comes from a man aged 25-45 years in good health. The material sequenced was naive CD4+ T cells sorted from blood. Specified subset: CD45RA+ positively selected. The J gene is TRBJ1-4, the V gene TRBV4-1; 8 nucleotides align to TRBD1. For the CDR3, the DNA is TGCGCCAGCAGCCAAGCTGACAGGGGTACAACTAATGAAAAACTGTTTTTT. Amino acid sequence: CASSQADRGTTNEKLFF.